This TCR beta chain is from a study of T cell responses to AZD1222 COVID-19 vaccine. Findings of the study overall: The sample set comprised mostly white British donors with more females, and clonal diversity was possibly underestimated.

Clones were sequenced by immunoSEQ multiplex PCR, and TCRdb holds only the in-frame ones, with some missing. The top ten hold about 1.5% of the sample, which has roughly 130,000 clones, 80% to 90% seen once. This clone was counted between two and nine times. What it binds is not known. The sequence came from an adult in good health. Material: peripheral blood, obtained on day 0 of AZD1222 vaccination.

CDR3 region: CAITSGGSSADTQYF. CDR3 in DNA: TGTGCCATCACCTCGGGTGGCTCTAGTGCAGATACGCAGTATTTT. This chain uses TRBV10-3 with TRBJ2-3; no definite D call. This CDR3 spans 15 amino acids. V lost 7 bases to trimming and J lost 4 bases, with 18 bases between them. Germline V gene data show CDR1 as ENHRY and CDR2 as SYGVKD.